This note documents a single T cell receptor beta chain sequence. The sample holds one count of this clone. What this receptor recognizes is not known. No per-base quality is available; no much larger clone lies one base away. Samples from volunteer blood donors who had recovered from COVID-19 were contributed by a second Seattle source. Each collaborating institution followed its own protocols to collect whole blood in K2EDTA tubes. Collaborator samples were shipped for TCRbeta analysis as frozen whole blood, isolated PBMCs, or DNA extracted from either sample type. The data originate from a study of blood T cell repertoires in COVID-19 (dated by TCRdb to about 2020). About the full investigation: Samples covering the acute and convalescent phases of COVID-19 were provided by collaborators in the United States, Italy and Spain. The repertoires were released in a freely available public database meant as a resource for research on the immune response to SARS-CoV-2. Subjects who had been exposed to COVID-19, were actively infected with it, or had recovered from it provided the deeply sampled blood TCRbeta repertoires that made up the dataset. Samples were obtained from the ongoing ImmuneRACE study (first 160 participants) and from about 1,300 subjects provided by 6 global collaborators. The material from the prospective study consisted of cDNA or gDNA derived from T cells, B-cell-depleted T cells, or PBMCs. Where HLA class I and class II types were available, the types were taken from metadata supplied by the sample provider, not from assay-based typing. Nearly every sample came with metadata listing a de-identified subject ID, COVID-19 status, age in years and sex.

The CDR3 runs 16 residues from the cysteine to the phenylalanine. Only CDR3 DNA is held: 48 bases, read in frame from base 1. V and J lose 2 bases and 4 bases, and a span of 17 bases separates them. CDR1 is given as MNHEY and CDR2 as SMNVEV, both from the germline V gene (reference sequence). TCRbeta CDR3 regions were amplified from genomic DNA by means of the immunoSEQ Assay, a bias-controlled multiplex PCR. For the original study's pipeline: The number of nucleated cells in each sample was estimated by amplification of reference gene primers within the assay. To quantify the absolute abundance of each unique TCRbeta CDR3 rearrangement, sequence reads were collapsed and filtered. For each sample, productive Simpson clonality was calculated by taking the square root of Simpson's diversity index across productive rearrangements. TCRdb took this table from immuneACCESS and kept in-frame rearrangements with V and J called. Such tables lack part of the clones; where checked against another copy, unresolved V genes explain under half of the gap, and the rest is unexplained. For V, J and clone size, that table is used; D and trimming come from the DNA. The sample table records around 170,000 clones; around 89% of these occur just once. The ten most abundant clones make up roughly 2% of the sample.

Overall study outcomes, separate from this receptor: Clinical and demographic metadata were provided uncurated, with the amount varying by source and participant.

Sequences were obtained from peripheral blood. The chain joins TRBV27 to TRBJ1-2; no D gene is confidently identified. This TCR was recovered from a man between 18 and 35 years old who had recovered from COVID-19. The sequenced DNA is TGTGCCAGCAGTTTACATTTTCTGGACTGGCCCTATGGCTACACCTTC. Translation gives CASSLHFLDWPYGYTF.